This T cell receptor (beta chain) was captured in a study of shared clonotypes between healthy human individuals. Comment on this clone: Antigen unknown.

This CDR3 region has 13 residues. V was trimmed by 3 bases and J by 4 bases, leaving 13 bases between them. Germline lookup yields CDR1 SQVTM and CDR2 ANQGSEA. Overall study findings and caveats: Non-shared clonotypes were found to have lower generation probabilities than the clonotypes that were shared by all four of the sorted-subset donors.

Per the study methods: ImmunoSEQ sequences covered only the junction and lacked quality scores; filtering therefore differed. Libraries were prepared by immunoSEQ multiplex PCR; TCRdb keeps only in-frame clonotypes and omits some of them. The D gene and trimming were derived from the DNA, and the V and J assignments and clone size from that table. The data contain approximately 710,000 clones, roughly 87% of them singletons. The sequencing sample was made of memory CD8+ T cells from PBMCs. The subset: CD45RO+ cells pooled with CCR7-negative TemRA cells. This TCR was recovered from a man aged 18 to 29 in good health. Some clones in this sample may be carry-over from other donors' samples. This chain links TRBV29-1 with TRBJ2-7; D perhaps matches TRBD2 (7 bases). The CDR3 is CSVDGGAGYEQYF. CDR3 nucleotides: TGCAGCGTTGATGGGGGGGCAGGATACGAGCAGTACTTC.